This paragraph covers one T cell receptor beta chain sequence. Sequencing was performed with immunoSEQ multiplex PCR; in TCRdb, only in-frame clones are kept and a portion is missing. The repertoire holds tens of thousands of clones, with 90% to 97% as singletons. The data were obtained in a study of T cells after somatic rescue of genetic block. V lost 1 base and J lost 3, with 16 bases in between. Germline-derived CDR1 and CDR2 are SGHAT and FQNNGV. The CDR3 is 17 residues long. This chain connects TRBV11-2 to TRBJ1-3; D uncertain. The receptor's source is a child under two years old. The specimen was peripheral blood mononuclear cells (PBMCs). The CDR3 nucleotides read TGTGCCAGCAGCTTAGGAGGCTGGGGAAGAAGTGGAAACACCATATATTTT. This encodes CASSLGGWGRSGNTIYF.